Below, 24 T cell receptor beta chains from the same sample are listed, as sequenced in a study of early T cells in non-severe SARS-CoV-2 infection. TCRdb reprocessed the 5' RACE reads with MiXCR, giving one entry per CDR3 protein. The sample shows roughly 80,000 distinct CDR3 sequences, roughly an eighth of them seen only once. The source material was whole blood. The receptors were sampled from an adult who was a healthcare worker with PCR-confirmed SARS-CoV-2 infection or an uninfected control (not recorded which).

This chain links TRBV29-1 with TRBJ2-7; the match to TRBD1 covers 8 bases. V dropped 6 bases and J dropped 0; count of bases not matched to a gene: 7. Germline CDR1 reads SQVTM; CDR2 reads ANQGSEA. The CDR3 length is 14 residues. CDR3 nucleotides: TGCAGCGTATCCTTGGACAGGGCCTCCTACGAGCAGTACTTC. This sequence encodes CSVSLDRASYEQYF.

This clonotype was counted only a few times. The V and J genes are TRBV5-1 and TRBJ2-5, with 7 bases fitting TRBD1. The CDR3 extends over 13 amino acids. J gave up 2 bases and V 7 bases, and 5 bases lay outside the gene matches. CDR1 and CDR2 from the germline V gene are SGHRS and YFSETQ. The CDR3 DNA sequence: TGCGCCAGCTCCTCACAGGGGCAAGAGACCCAGTACTTC. Protein sequence: CASSSQGQETQYF.

This clonotype was counted at least ten times. The V and J genes are TRBV6-6 and TRBJ2-7; perhaps TRBD2 as D (6 bases). The CDR3 is made up of 16 amino acids. The germline V and J ends were trimmed by 2 bases and 3 bases, with 17 bases remaining between them. Germline CDR1 and CDR2: MNHNY and SVGAGI (reference sequence). DNA for the CDR3: TGTGCCAGCAGTTACCCCGGGACGCCGGAGGGCTACGAGCAGTACTTC. Its translation: CASSYPGTPEGYEQYF.

This clonotype was picked up a small number of times. The chain recombines TRBV7-9 with TRBJ1-2, with TRBD1 matching 7 bases. Per the germline V gene, CDR1 is SEHNR and CDR2 is FQNEAQ (reference sequence). After removal of 4 bases from V and 13 bases from J, the junction contained 12 bases not matched to a gene. CDR3 length: 13 residues. Here the CDR3 reads CASSSSRGTGRTF. The CDR3 DNA is TGTGCCAGCAGCTCATCCAGGGGGACCGGGCGCACCTTC.

The chain recombines TRBV2 with TRBJ2-7; D is unresolved. Germline CDR1 SNHLY, CDR2 FYNNEI. This CDR3 is 13 amino acids long. V was clipped by 8 bases and J by 3 bases, with 14 bases between them. CDR3 loop: CASVGGANYEQYF. CDR3 in DNA: TGTGCCAGCGTCGGCGGAGCGAACTACGAGCAGTACTTC.

The chain is built from TRBV10-3 and TRBJ2-7; D tentatively fits TRBD1 or TRBD2 (7 bases each). CDR1 ENHRY and CDR2 SYGVKD come from the germline V gene. The V end was cut by 6 bases, the J end by 2 bases, with 14 bases between. The CDR3 is made up of 14 amino acids. The CDR3 DNA is TGTGCCATCAGGTTCTCAGGGGGGGCCTACGAGCAGTACTTC. This encodes CAIRFSGGAYEQYF.

The V gene is TRBV10-2, the J gene TRBJ2-7, with D possibly being TRBD1 (5 bases). The V end was cut by 6 bases, the J end by 8 bases, with 14 bases between. In germline, CDR1 is WSHSY, CDR2 SAAADI. The CDR3 length is 12 residues. CDR3 nucleotides: TGCGCCAGCAGGGGGCCTTCCCCCAAGCAGTACTTC. This encodes CASRGPSPKQYF.

This clonotype was seen many times. The J gene is TRBJ2-7, the V gene TRBV10-3; D possibly corresponds to TRBD1 (6 bases). The germline gives CDR1 ENHRY, CDR2 SYGVKD. Trimming pared 3 bases from V and 7 bases from J, leaving 10 bases between. The CDR3 has 12 amino acids. The chain's CDR3 is CAISETGREQYF. Here the CDR3 DNA reads TGTGCCATCAGTGAAACAGGGCGGGAGCAGTACTTC.

This clonotype was counted ten times or more. The gene calls are TRBV28 and TRBJ1-5, with 10 nucleotides matching TRBD1. From germline, CDR1 is MDHEN and CDR2 SYDVKM. The CDR3 extends over 13 amino acids. Trimming at V came to 8 bases and at J to 4 bases, leaving 2 bases not matched to a gene. The CDR3 coding sequence is TGTGCCAGCGGGGGACAGGGGAATCAGCCCCAGCATTTT. Translated: CASGGQGNQPQHF.

The chain recombines TRBV20-1 with TRBJ2-7; D is uncertain. Germline V CDR1 and CDR2: DFQATT, SNEGSKA (reference sequence). Trimming took 5 bases from V and 3 from J, leaving 11 bases between them. The CDR3 consists of 12 residues. The CDR3 DNA is TGCAGTGCTCGCCTCGACGGCTACGAGCAGTACTTC. Translated: CSARLDGYEQYF.

At least ten counts were recorded for this clonotype. The chain uses TRBV11-2 and TRBJ2-7, with a weak D call TRBD1 (6 bases). Germline V gene lookup returns CDR1 SGHAT and CDR2 FQNNGV. V lost 4 bases, J lost 7 bases, and 17 bases lay in between. The CDR3 length is 14 residues. The CDR3 bases are TGTGCCAGCAGCTGGTCCGGGCCCCAGGGGGAGCAGTACTTC. This sequence encodes CASSWSGPQGEQYF.

At least ten counts were recorded for this clonotype. The chain carries TRBV20-1 and TRBJ1-2, with D uncertain. V lost 7 bases and J 5 bases, leaving 5 bases between the germline ends. Germline V lookup: CDR1 DFQATT, CDR2 SNEGSKA (reference sequence). The CDR3 is made up of 9 amino acids. CDR3 region: CSVIYGYTF. CDR3 coding DNA: TGCAGTGTAATATATGGCTACACCTTC.

In this sample, this clonotype turned up many times. The chain is built from TRBV5-1 and TRBJ1-2, with D maybe TRBD1 (5 bases). With 7 bases removed from V and 3 bases from J, the gap between germline ends came to 25 bases. CDR3 length: 17 residues. Germline CDR1 and CDR2: SGHRS and YFSETQ. In DNA form, the CDR3 reads TGCGCCAGCTCAGCTTTATCCAAGGGACGGACGTACTATGGCTACACCTTC. It is translated as CASSALSKGRTYYGYTF.

This clonotype appeared many times. The gene calls are TRBV11-2 and TRBJ1-5, with no clear D. The CDR3 has 13 residues. Germline V gene lookup returns CDR1 SGHAT and CDR2 FQNNGV. V lost 3 bases and J 4 bases, leaving 7 bases between the germline ends. The CDR3, as DNA: TGTGCCAGCAGCTTCGTCCGAAATCAGCCCCAGCATTTT. It specifies CASSFVRNQPQHF.

This clonotype was seen a handful of times. The J gene is TRBJ2-5, the V gene TRBV11-2, with TRBD2 matching 13 bases. The CDR3 has 15 amino acids. With V trimmed by 6 bases and J by 7 bases, 8 bases remained unmatched. Germline V CDR1 and CDR2: SGHAT, FQNNGV. This CDR3 is CASSSGLAGDGTQYF. CDR3 nucleotide sequence: TGTGCCAGCAGTTCCGGACTAGCGGGGGACGGGACCCAGTACTTC.

CDR3 nucleotides: TGTGCCAGCAGCTTAGCCCAACCTGGACAGGGCAATTCGCTGTTTTTT. Translated: CASSLAQPGQGNSLFF. The gene calls are TRBV7-9 and TRBJ1-4; 8 bases match TRBD1. CDR1 and CDR2 (germline): SEHNR, FQNEAQ (reference sequence). The CDR3 length is 16 residues. V lost 0 bases, J lost 14 bases, and 14 bases stayed unmatched. The full variable domain, rest sourced from reference TRBV7-9 and TRBJ1-4, is DTGVSQNPRHKITKRGQNVTFRCDPISEHNRLYWYRQTLGQGPEFLTYFQNEAQLEKSRLLSDRFSAERPKGSFSTLEIQRTEQGDSAMYLCASSLAQPGQGNSLFFGSGTQLSVL.

This clonotype was counted only a few times. V is TRBV7-2 and J is TRBJ1-1; D gene uncertain. The CDR3 has 14 amino acids. The V gene lost 1 base and the J gene lost 0 bases, with 6 bases spanning the gap. CDR1 and CDR2 (germline): SGHTA, FQGNSA. Here the CDR3 reads CASSLGSMNTEAFF. The CDR3 DNA sequence: TGTGCCAGCAGCTTAGGCAGCATGAACACTGAAGCTTTCTTT.

This clonotype was counted between two and nine times. This chain joins TRBV2 and TRBJ2-5; D is unclear. The CDR3 loop spans 13 amino acids. Per germline, CDR1 SNHLY and CDR2 FYNNEI. Trimming removed 4 bases from V and 7 bases from J, with 13 bases in between. CDR3 sequence reads: CASSVTNWATQYF. CDR3 bases: TGTGCCAGCAGTGTGACGAACTGGGCGACCCAGTACTTC.

CDR3 loop: CASSQNRRANQPQHF. The CDR3 bases are TGTGCCAGTAGCCAAAATAGGAGGGCTAATCAGCCCCAGCATTTT. This chain links TRBV19 with TRBJ1-5, with D hard to call. Looked up from germline, CDR1 is LNHDA and CDR2 is SQIVND (reference sequence). This CDR3 has 15 amino acids. Trimming shortened V by 6 bases and J by 4 bases, and 16 bases separated the two germline ends. The full variable domain, its missing parts supplied by reference TRBV19 and TRBJ1-5, is DGGITQSPKYLFRKEGQNVTLSCEQNLNHDAMYWYRQDPGQGLRLIYYSQIVNDFQKGDIAEGYSVSREKKESFPLTVTSAQKNPTAFYLCASSQNRRANQPQHFGDGTRLSIL.

The rearrangement uses TRBV14 and TRBJ2-1; perhaps D is TRBD1 or TRBD2 (5 bases each). Trimming shortened V by 3 bases and J by 6 bases, and 18 bases separated the two germline ends. This CDR3 is 16 amino acids long. In germline, CDR1 is SGHDN, CDR2 FVKESK. This CDR3 reads CASSQRPRGAPNEQFF. The CDR3 nucleotides are TGTGCCAGCAGCCAGCGGCCCCGAGGGGCCCCCAATGAGCAGTTCTTC.

V and J are TRBV4-1 and TRBJ2-1; TRBD2 matches 7 bases. With 0 bases clipped from V and 10 bases from J, the junction kept 6 bases outside the gene matches. Looked up from germline, CDR1 is MGHRA and CDR2 is YSYEKL. CDR3 length: 14 amino acids. CDR3 in amino acids: CASSQDVAGREQFF. The DNA for the CDR3 is TGCGCCAGCAGCCAAGATGTAGCGGGCCGGGAGCAGTTCTTC.

This clonotype has at least ten counts. The chain joins TRBV30 to TRBJ2-6; 9 bases are shared with TRBD1. The germline CDR1 and CDR2 sequences are GTSNPN and SVGIG (reference sequence). The CDR3 is made up of 16 amino acids. The V segment lost 4 bases and the J segment 0 bases; nucleotides outside the gene matches: 4. The CDR3 DNA reads as TGTGCCTGGACGGGGACAGGGACCTCTGGGGCCAACGTCCTGACTTTC. It specifies CAWTGTGTSGANVLTF.

This clonotype was picked up a small number of times. The chain combines TRBV6-5 with TRBJ2-1, with 10 bases identical to TRBD2. The germline gives CDR1 MNHEY, CDR2 SVGAGI. This CDR3 spans 15 amino acids. V shed 0 bases and J 9 bases; nucleotides not matched to a gene: 5. The CDR3 is CASSYSPSGSVEQFF. The CDR3 region has the DNA TGTGCCAGCAGTTACTCCCCTAGCGGGAGTGTTGAGCAGTTCTTC.

This chain connects TRBV19 to TRBJ2-7, with D possibly being TRBD2 (6 bases). This CDR3 has 14 residues. V dropped 4 bases and J dropped 5 bases, with 15 bases sitting between them. Germline V gene sequence: CDR1 LNHDA, CDR2 SQIVND (reference sequence). This CDR3 reads CASSTSGGRDEQYF. CDR3 DNA: TGTGCCAGTAGTACGAGCGGAGGGCGTGACGAGCAGTACTTC.